The entry below describes one T cell receptor (beta chain). Its specificity is unknown. Each donor was nominally healthy when sampled (though unrecorded immune exposures were likely). This PCR relied on a set of 60 Vbeta primers and 13 Jbeta primers. Assay used: immunoSEQ multiplex PCR; TCRdb lists only in-frame clones, some missing. The sample has over 130,000 clones; under 70% are singletons. This specimen comes from a study of cytomegalovirus exposure and HLA in healthy donors. The study's findings and limits: Later analysis showed most CMV-associated TCR beta chains appearing HLA-restricted. The productive fraction for most TCR beta V segments was about 90% or about 30% in an earlier analysis. Further analysis, carried out later, found HLA-associated TCR beta chains more clonally expanded than equally common other chains.

Specimen: PBMCs. The source is a woman in her fifties or sixties in good health and CMV-seronegative.

For the CDR3, the DNA is TGTGCCAGCAGTGAAGGGACAGGGAACGCCTACGAGCAGTACTTC. Translation: CASSEGTGNAYEQYF. The chain joins TRBV25-1 to TRBJ2-5; 9 positions agree with TRBD1. The DNA end is a closer match to TRBJ2-7, so the J assignment may be wrong. Germline-derived CDR1 and CDR2 are MGHDK and SYGVNS. The CDR3 consists of 15 residues.